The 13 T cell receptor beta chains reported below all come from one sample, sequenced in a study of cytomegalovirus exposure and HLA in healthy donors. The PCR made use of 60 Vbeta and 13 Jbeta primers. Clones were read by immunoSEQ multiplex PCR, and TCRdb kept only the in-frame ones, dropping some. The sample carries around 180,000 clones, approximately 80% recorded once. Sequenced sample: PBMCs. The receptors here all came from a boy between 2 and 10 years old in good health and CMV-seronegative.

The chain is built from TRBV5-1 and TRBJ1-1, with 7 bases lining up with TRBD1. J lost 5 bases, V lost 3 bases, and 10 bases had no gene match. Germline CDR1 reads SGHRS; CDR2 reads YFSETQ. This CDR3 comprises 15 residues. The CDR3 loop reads CASSSQNRGGTEAFF. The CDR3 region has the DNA TGCGCCAGCAGCTCACAAAACAGGGGTGGGACTGAAGCTTTCTTT. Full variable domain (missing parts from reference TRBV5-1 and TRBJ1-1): KAGVTQTPRYLIKTRGQQVTLSCSPISGHRSVSWYQQTPGQGLQFLFEYFSETQRNKGNFPGRFSGRQFSNSRSEMNVSTLELGDSALYLCASSSQNRGGTEAFFGQGTRLTVV.

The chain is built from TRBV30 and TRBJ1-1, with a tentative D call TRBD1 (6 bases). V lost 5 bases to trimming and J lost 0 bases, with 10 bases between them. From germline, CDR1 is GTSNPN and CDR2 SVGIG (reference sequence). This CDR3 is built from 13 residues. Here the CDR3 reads CAWATGMNTEAFF. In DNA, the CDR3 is TGTGCCTGGGCAACAGGGATGAACACTGAAGCTTTCTTT. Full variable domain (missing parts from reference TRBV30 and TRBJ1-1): SQTIHQWPATLVQPVGSPLSLECTVEGTSNPNLYWYRQAAGRGLQLLFYSVGIGQISSEVPQNLSASRPQDRQFILSSKKLLLSDSGFYLCAWATGMNTEAFFGQGTRLTVV.

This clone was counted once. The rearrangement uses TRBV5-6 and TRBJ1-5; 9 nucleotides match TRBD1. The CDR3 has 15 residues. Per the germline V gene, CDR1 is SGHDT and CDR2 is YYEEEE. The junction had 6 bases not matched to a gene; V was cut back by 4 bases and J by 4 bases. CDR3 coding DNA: TGTGCCAGCAGCCAACGGGGACAGGGTAATCAGCCCCAGCATTTT. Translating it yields CASSQRGQGNQPQHF.

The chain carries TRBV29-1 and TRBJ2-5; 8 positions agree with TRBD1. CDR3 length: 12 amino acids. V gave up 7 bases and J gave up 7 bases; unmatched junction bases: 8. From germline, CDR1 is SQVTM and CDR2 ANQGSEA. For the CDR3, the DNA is TGCAGCGCCAGGGGGCGAGGGGTGACCCAGTACTTC. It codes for CSARGRGVTQYF.

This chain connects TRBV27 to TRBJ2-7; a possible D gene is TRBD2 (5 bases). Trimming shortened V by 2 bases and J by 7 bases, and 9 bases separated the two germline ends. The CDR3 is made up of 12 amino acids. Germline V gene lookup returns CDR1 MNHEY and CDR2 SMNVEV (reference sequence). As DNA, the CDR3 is TGTGCCAGCAGTTTAAATGGCGGGGAGCAGTACGTC. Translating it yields CASSLNGGEQYV.

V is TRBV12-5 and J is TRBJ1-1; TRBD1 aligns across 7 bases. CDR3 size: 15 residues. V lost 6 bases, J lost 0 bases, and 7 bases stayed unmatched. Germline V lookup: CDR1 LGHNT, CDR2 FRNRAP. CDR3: CASGGTARMNTEAFF. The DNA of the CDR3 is TGTGCTAGTGGAGGGACAGCGAGGATGAACACTGAAGCTTTCTTT.

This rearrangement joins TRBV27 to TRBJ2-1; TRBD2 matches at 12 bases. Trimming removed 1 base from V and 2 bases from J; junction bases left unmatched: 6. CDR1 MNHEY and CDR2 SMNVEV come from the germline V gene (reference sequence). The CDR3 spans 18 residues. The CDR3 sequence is CASSLWPTSGGPYNEQFF. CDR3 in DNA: TGTGCCAGCAGTTTATGGCCGACTAGCGGGGGTCCCTACAATGAGCAGTTCTTC.

The CDR3 loop reads CASSLTGQGWTDTQYF. The DNA for the CDR3 is TGTGCCAGCAGCTTAACCGGACAGGGGTGGACAGATACGCAGTATTTT. The J gene is TRBJ2-3, the V gene TRBV7-9; TRBD1 matches at 9 bases. Germline V gene lookup returns CDR1 SEHNR and CDR2 FQNEAQ (reference sequence). The CDR3 is 16 residues long. With V trimmed by 2 bases and J by 3 bases, 6 bases remained unmatched. Full variable domain (outside the CDR3, taken from reference TRBV7-9 and TRBJ2-3): DTGVSQNPRHKITKRGQNVTFRCDPISEHNRLYWYRQTLGQGPEFLTYFQNEAQLEKSRLLSDRFSAERPKGSFSTLEIQRTEQGDSAMYLCASSLTGQGWTDTQYFGPGTRLTVL.

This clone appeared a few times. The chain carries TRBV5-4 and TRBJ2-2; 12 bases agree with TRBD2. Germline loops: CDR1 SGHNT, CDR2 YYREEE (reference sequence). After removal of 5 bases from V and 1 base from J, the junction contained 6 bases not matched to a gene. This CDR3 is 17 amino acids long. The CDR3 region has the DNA TGTGCCAGCAGGGCTAGCGGGGGGGCAGGGAACACCGGGGAGCTGTTTTTT. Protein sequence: CASRASGGAGNTGELFF.

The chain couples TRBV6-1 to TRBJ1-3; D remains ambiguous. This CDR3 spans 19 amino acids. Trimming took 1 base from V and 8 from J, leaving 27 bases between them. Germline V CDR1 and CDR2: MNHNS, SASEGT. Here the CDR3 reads CASSEGPVRRGSPRDTIYF. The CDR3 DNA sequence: TGTGCCAGCAGTGAAGGGCCAGTGCGCCGGGGTTCCCCCCGTGACACCATATATTTT.

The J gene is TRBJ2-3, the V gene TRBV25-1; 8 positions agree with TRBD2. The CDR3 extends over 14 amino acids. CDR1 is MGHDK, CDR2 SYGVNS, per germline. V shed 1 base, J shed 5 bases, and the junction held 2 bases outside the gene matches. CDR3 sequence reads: CASSESSGRDTQYF. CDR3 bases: TGTGCCAGCAGTGAATCCAGCGGGAGAGATACGCAGTATTTT.

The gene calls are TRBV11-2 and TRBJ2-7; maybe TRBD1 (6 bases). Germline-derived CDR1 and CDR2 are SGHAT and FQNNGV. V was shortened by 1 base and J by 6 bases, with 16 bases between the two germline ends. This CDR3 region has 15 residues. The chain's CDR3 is CASSLGPLYRVEQYV. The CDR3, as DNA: TGTGCCAGCAGCTTAGGCCCCCTCTACAGGGTCGAGCAGTACGTC.

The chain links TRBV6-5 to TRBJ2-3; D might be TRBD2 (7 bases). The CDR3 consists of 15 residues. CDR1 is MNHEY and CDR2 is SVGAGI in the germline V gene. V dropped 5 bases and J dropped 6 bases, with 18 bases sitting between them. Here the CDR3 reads CASSTPAGAVDTQYF. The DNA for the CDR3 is TGTGCCAGCAGTACTCCCGCGGGGGCCGTGGATACGCAGTATTTT.